This entry lists 32 T cell receptor beta chains sequenced from one sample in a study of cytomegalovirus exposure and HLA in healthy donors. The PCR employed 60 Vbeta primers together with 13 Jbeta primers. Libraries were prepared by immunoSEQ multiplex PCR; TCRdb keeps only in-frame clonotypes and omits some of them. Here the sample spans 150,000 to 200,000 clones, roughly 80% being singletons. Sequenced sample: PBMCs. These receptors originate from a woman aged 30 to 39 in good health and CMV-seronegative.

The chain links TRBV18 to TRBJ1-5, with TRBD1 as a possible D gene (5 bases). The germline V gene has CDR1 KGHSH and CDR2 LQKENI. The V end lost 2 bases, the J end lost 7 bases, and 12 bases lay between the germline ends. The CDR3 covers 14 residues. For the CDR3, the DNA is TGTGCCAGCTCACCAGGTGGGGGGATCCAGCCCCAGCATTTT. Amino acid sequence: CASSPGGGIQPQHF.

The chain carries TRBV9 and TRBJ2-2, with TRBD2 identical over 9 bases. Germline CDR1 is SGDLS and CDR2 is YYNGEE. The CDR3 has 17 residues. V lost 1 base and J lost 4; bases outside the gene matches: 8. The CDR3 sequence is CASSVPEGSGGTGELFF. The CDR3 DNA is TGTGCCAGCAGCGTACCCGAGGGTAGCGGGGGCACCGGGGAGCTGTTTTTT. The complete variable domain, with remaining parts taken from reference TRBV9 and TRBJ2-2, reads DSGVTQTPKHLITATGQRVTLRCSPRSGDLSVYWYQQSLDQGLQFLIQYYNGEERAKGNILERFSAQQFPDLHSELNLSSLELGDSALYFCASSVPEGSGGTGELFFGEGSRLTVL.

This chain uses TRBV28 with TRBJ2-7, with 7 nucleotides matching TRBD1. CDR3 length: 16 amino acids. V lost 8 bases and J lost 5; bases outside the gene matches: 18. Germline assignment: CDR1 MDHEN and CDR2 SYDVKM. The CDR3 sequence is CASFFGQEKTGNEQYF. The CDR3 DNA follows: TGTGCCAGCTTTTTCGGACAGGAAAAAACCGGGAACGAGCAGTACTTC.

The rearrangement uses TRBV18 and TRBJ2-5; TRBD1 matches 7 bases. CDR3 length: 14 residues. The germline CDR1 and CDR2 sequences are KGHSH and LQKENI. V dropped 6 bases and J dropped 2; count of bases not matched to a gene: 6. The CDR3 sequence: CASSPGTEQETQYF. In DNA, the CDR3 is TGTGCCAGCTCTCCCGGGACAGAGCAAGAGACCCAGTACTTC.

This clone has a handful of counts. The chain's CDR3 is CASSISTSGSNEQFF. CDR3 nucleotide sequence: TGTGCCAGTAGTATCTCGACTAGCGGGAGCAATGAGCAGTTCTTC. J is TRBJ2-1 and V is TRBV19; 12 positions match TRBD2. This CDR3 has 15 amino acids. The V gene's germline CDR1 is LNHDA and CDR2 SQIVND (reference sequence). With 3 bases clipped from V and 6 bases from J, the junction kept 3 bases outside the gene matches. The whole variable domain, filled in from reference TRBV19 and TRBJ2-1, reads DGGITQSPKYLFRKEGQNVTLSCEQNLNHDAMYWYRQDPGQGLRLIYYSQIVNDFQKGDIAEGYSVSREKKESFPLTVTSAQKNPTAFYLCASSISTSGSNEQFFGPGTRLTVL.

The CDR3 sequence: CASSQGLEYEQYF. CDR3 bases: TGCGCCAGCAGCCAGGGGCTTGAATACGAGCAGTACTTC. V usage is TRBV4-1 and J usage is TRBJ2-7; D is possibly TRBD1 (5 bases). The CDR3 length is 13 residues. Germline V gene lookup returns CDR1 MGHRA and CDR2 YSYEKL. The V and J ends lost 3 bases and 4 bases respectively, with 10 bases between them.

The rearrangement links TRBV2 to TRBJ1-3, with a weak D call TRBD1 (6 bases). Trimming removed 5 bases at V and 4 bases at J, with 12 bases between. Per germline, CDR1 SNHLY and CDR2 FYNNEI. The CDR3 sequence is 14 residues long. The DNA of the CDR3 is TGTGCCAGCAGTCTTACAGGGCTCGGAAACACCATATATTTT. It is translated as CASSLTGLGNTIYF.

This clone was observed a handful of times. The rearrangement links TRBV7-9 to TRBJ2-7; tentatively, D is TRBD2 (6 bases). The germline V gene encodes CDR1 SEHNR and CDR2 FQNEAQ (reference sequence). This CDR3 spans 15 amino acids. Trimming pared 5 bases from V and 2 bases from J, leaving 16 bases between. The CDR3 region is CASSRLRDEAYEQYF. The CDR3 nucleotides read TGTGCCAGCAGCCGCCTGCGGGACGAGGCCTACGAGCAGTACTTC.

The chain recombines TRBV19 with TRBJ2-5; 9 bases fit TRBD2. The CDR3 covers 15 residues. CDR1 and CDR2 (germline): LNHDA, SQIVND (reference sequence). The V gene end was trimmed by 4 bases and the J gene end by 4 bases; junction bases not matched to a gene: 7. DNA for the CDR3: TGTGCCAGTAGTACGGGGACTAGCTTGCGAGAGACCCAGTACTTC. Translated: CASSTGTSLRETQYF.

The chain joins TRBV18 to TRBJ1-5; TRBD1 matches at 10 bases. Germline V gene lookup returns CDR1 KGHSH and CDR2 LQKENI. Trimming at V came to 3 bases and at J to 5 bases, leaving 4 bases not matched to a gene. The CDR3 has 15 residues. CDR3 bases: TGTGCCAGCTCACCCCGGGACAGGGGAGATCAGCCCCAGCATTTT. Residues: CASSPRDRGDQPQHF.

This clone was observed a single time. The rearrangement joins TRBV25-1 to TRBJ1-2, with D maybe TRBD1 (5 bases). From germline, CDR1 is MGHDK and CDR2 SYGVNS. The germline V and J ends were trimmed by 8 bases and 7 bases, with 20 bases remaining between them. The CDR3 covers 14 residues. The CDR3 DNA reads as TGTGCCAGCGGTCGGGACTCGGGGGTGGGTGGCTACACCTTC. The encoded protein is CASGRDSGVGGYTF.

This chain links TRBV19 with TRBJ1-4, with D possibly being TRBD1 (6 bases). The germline CDR1 and CDR2 sequences are LNHDA and SQIVND (reference sequence). CDR3 length: 14 residues. V gave up 8 bases and J gave up 0 bases, with 10 bases separating them. The CDR3 nucleotides are TGTGCCAGTCACAGGGCCCCAACTAATGAAAAACTGTTTTTT. This gives the protein CASHRAPTNEKLFF.

This chain connects TRBV27 to TRBJ1-1; TRBD1 is a possible D gene (6 bases). Germline V gives CDR1 MNHEY, CDR2 SMNVEV (reference sequence). V dropped 7 bases and J dropped 1 base, with 16 bases sitting between them. The CDR3 is 15 amino acids. CDR3 coding DNA: TGTGCCAGCACCCGCCAGGGGTCAGGGAACACTGAAGCTTTCTTT. Translation: CASTRQGSGNTEAFF.

This rearrangement joins TRBV5-1 to TRBJ1-6; D perhaps matches TRBD1 (6 bases). From germline, CDR1 is SGHRS and CDR2 YFSETQ. The CDR3 is 14 amino acids. The V and J ends lost 0 bases and 10 bases respectively, with 11 bases between them. CDR3 DNA: TGCGCCAGCAGCTTGGACAGGGCGGGCTCACCCCTCCACTTT. The encoded protein is CASSLDRAGSPLHF.

This sequence joins TRBV7-9 and TRBJ2-1; D is possibly TRBD1 (6 bases). There are 16 residues in the CDR3. From germline, CDR1 is SEHNR and CDR2 FQNEAQ (reference sequence). Trimming stripped 4 bases from V and 5 bases from J, with 18 bases between. The CDR3 spells CASSSPGAKINNEQFF. The CDR3 coding sequence is TGTGCCAGCAGCTCCCCAGGGGCGAAAATCAACAATGAGCAGTTCTTC.

The chain links TRBV10-3 to TRBJ2-7; maybe TRBD2 (5 bases). The CDR3 is 12 residues long. Germline V gives CDR1 ENHRY, CDR2 SYGVKD. Trimming stripped 10 bases from V and 1 base from J, with 11 bases between. The CDR3: CATREDSYEQYF. The DNA of the CDR3 is TGTGCCACTCGGGAAGATTCCTACGAGCAGTACTTC.

The chain joins TRBV5-8 to TRBJ1-5; no clear D gene. This CDR3 region has 13 residues. From germline, CDR1 is SGHTS and CDR2 YDEGEE. The V end was cut by 0 bases, the J end by 4 bases, with 5 bases between. CDR3 in amino acids: CASSLGRNQPQHF. The CDR3 DNA follows: TGTGCCAGCAGCTTGGGTCGGAATCAGCCCCAGCATTTT.

CDR3 DNA: TGCGCCAGCAGCAATAGACAGGGGGCAACTAATGAAAAACTGTTTTTT. This encodes CASSNRQGATNEKLFF. The chain is built from TRBV5-1 and TRBJ1-4, with 9 bases identical to TRBD1. J lost 0 bases, V lost 4 bases, and 4 bases had no gene match. Per the germline V gene, CDR1 is SGHRS and CDR2 is YFSETQ. The CDR3 runs 16 residues.

The chain uses TRBV29-1 and TRBJ2-3; 10 nucleotides align to TRBD2. This CDR3 spans 14 amino acids. V dropped 4 bases and J dropped 2; count of bases not matched to a gene: 3. CDR1 and CDR2 (germline): SQVTM, ANQGSEA. The CDR3 region is CSVASGGPTDTQYF. CDR3 bases: TGCAGCGTTGCTAGCGGGGGCCCCACAGATACGCAGTATTTT.

This rearrangement joins TRBV5-1 to TRBJ1-1, with a weak D call TRBD1 (5 bases). The germline CDR1 and CDR2 sequences are SGHRS and YFSETQ. V was cut by 7 bases and J by 1 base, with 11 bases left in between. CDR3 length equals 13 residues. In DNA form, the CDR3 reads TGCGCCAGCGGGTGGGGCTCGAACACTGAAGCTTTCTTT. Translation gives CASGWGSNTEAFF.

This chain joins TRBV5-1 and TRBJ2-1; 10 bases agree with TRBD2. CDR3 size: 13 residues. Looked up from germline, CDR1 is SGHRS and CDR2 is YFSETQ. The J segment lost 6 bases and the V segment lost 5 bases, leaving 2 bases of the junction unmatched. Here the CDR3 reads CASRLAGVNEQFF. Here the CDR3 DNA reads TGCGCCAGCAGGCTAGCGGGGGTCAATGAGCAGTTCTTC. The whole variable domain, filled in from reference TRBV5-1 and TRBJ2-1, reads KAGVTQTPRYLIKTRGQQVTLSCSPISGHRSVSWYQQTPGQGLQFLFEYFSETQRNKGNFPGRFSGRQFSNSRSEMNVSTLELGDSALYLCASRLAGVNEQFFGPGTRLTVL.

The V call is TRBV28, the J call TRBJ1-6; D call uncertain. The CDR3 is made up of 17 amino acids. Germline V gives CDR1 MDHEN, CDR2 SYDVKM. The ends were cut back, 3 bases at V and 6 bases at J, with 18 bases in the middle. CDR3 in DNA: TGTGCCAGCAGTTTCTCCTCCCGGGGTTCTCTTAATTCACCCCTCCACTTT. Translated, it gives CASSFSSRGSLNSPLHF.

This clone is categorized as medium-sized (0.01 to 0.1%). The rearrangement joins TRBV2 to TRBJ2-6, with D possibly being TRBD2 (6 bases). CDR3 length equals 10 residues. Germline CDR1 SNHLY, CDR2 FYNNEI. Trimming left V 9 bases short and J 10 bases short, with 7 bases between. The CDR3 nucleotides are TGTGCCAGTGGGGGGAACGTCCTGACTTTC. It specifies CASGGNVLTF.

V gene TRBV11-1 combines with J gene TRBJ2-3, with 9 nucleotides matching TRBD2. Germline V gene lookup returns CDR1 SGHAT and CDR2 FQDESV (reference sequence). The CDR3 has 16 amino acids. V was clipped by 5 bases and J by 0 bases; unmatched bases: 6. CDR3 sequence reads: CASSPLGTSSTDTQYF. The DNA of the CDR3 is TGTGCCAGCAGCCCTCTAGGGACTAGCAGCACAGATACGCAGTATTTT.

This clone has more than one count but fewer than ten. The sample has other DNA sequences that encode this CDR3 too. This rearrangement joins TRBV12-5 to TRBJ1-1, with a possible D match to TRBD1 (5 bases). This CDR3 region has 14 residues. Germline V gene lookup returns CDR1 LGHNT and CDR2 FRNRAP. The V gene lost 2 bases and the J gene lost 3 bases, with 10 bases spanning the gap. CDR3 coding DNA: TGTGCTAGTGGTTTGTGGGGGGGGGACACTGAAGCTTTCTTT. Its translation: CASGLWGGDTEAFF.

V usage is TRBV2 and J usage is TRBJ1-4, with a tentative D call TRBD1 (5 bases). Between the trimmed V and J ends, which lost 8 bases and 7 bases, there was a span of 14 bases. CDR1 is SNHLY and CDR2 is FYNNEI in the germline V gene. The CDR3 contains 13 residues. The CDR3 DNA sequence: TGTGCCAGCTCCCAGGGTGGAAGTGAAAAACTGTTTTTT. Its translation: CASSQGGSEKLFF. Full variable domain (missing parts from reference TRBV2 and TRBJ1-4): EPEVTQTPSHQVTQMGQEVILRCVPISNHLYFYWYRQILGQKVEFLVSFYNNEISEKSEIFDDQFSVERPDGSNFTLKIRSTKLEDSAMYFCASSQGGSEKLFFGSGTQLSVL.

This chain uses TRBV5-4 with TRBJ2-7, with 8 bases identical to TRBD1. The junction had 7 bases not matched to a gene; V was cut back by 3 bases and J by 2 bases. CDR1 and CDR2 (germline): SGHNT, YYREEE (reference sequence). The CDR3 contains 15 residues. CDR3 sequence (DNA): TGTGCCAGCAGCTCCGGACAGGGTAGGGCCTACGAGCAGTACTTC. Residues: CASSSGQGRAYEQYF.

A few counts support this clone. The rearrangement joins TRBV19 to TRBJ2-7; no clear D. Germline lookup yields CDR1 LNHDA and CDR2 SQIVND (reference sequence). This CDR3 comprises 12 residues. Trimming removed 5 bases at V and 3 bases at J, with 8 bases between. The CDR3 region is CASSSPLYEQYF. The DNA of the CDR3 is TGTGCCAGTAGTTCCCCTCTCTACGAGCAGTACTTC.

This rearrangement joins TRBV11-2 to TRBJ1-1; D is unresolved. Looked up from germline, CDR1 is SGHAT and CDR2 is FQNNGV. The CDR3 is 14 amino acids. V was clipped by 1 base and J by 3 bases, with 9 bases between them. The CDR3 DNA follows: TGTGCCAGCAGCTTAGTAGCGGGTTACACTGAAGCTTTCTTT. It codes for CASSLVAGYTEAFF.

The chain recombines TRBV5-5 with TRBJ2-3; weak D call: TRBD1 (6 bases). V lost 0 bases and J lost 0, with 8 bases in between. Germline CDR1 and CDR2: SGHKS and YYEKEE (reference sequence). The CDR3 length is 15 residues. The CDR3 loop is CASSLVRGSTDTQYF. The CDR3 DNA follows: TGTGCCAGCAGCTTGGTGAGGGGGAGCACAGATACGCAGTATTTT.

V usage is TRBV7-8 and J usage is TRBJ1-2; D gene unclear. This CDR3 is 17 amino acids long. The germline V and J ends were trimmed by 1 base and 7 bases, with 22 bases remaining between them. Germline loops: CDR1 SGHVS, CDR2 FQNEAQ. The CDR3 coding sequence is TGTGCCAGCAGCTTAGGGGTGGGCCGGCGGGGAAAAGGTGGCTACACCTTC. Translating gives CASSLGVGRRGKGGYTF.

J is TRBJ1-3 and V is TRBV30, with a tentative D call TRBD1 (5 bases). CDR3 length equals 15 residues. Germline V CDR1 and CDR2: GTSNPN, SVGIG (reference sequence). The V gene lost 7 bases and the J gene lost 0 bases, with 16 bases spanning the gap. The CDR3 spells CAYHLGVNSGNTIYF. The CDR3 region has the DNA TGTGCCTACCATCTAGGGGTAAACTCTGGAAACACCATATATTTT.